This T cell receptor (beta chain) was sequenced in a study of OX40 agonist ivuxolimab in advanced cancers. With regard to the full study: Ivuxolimab, which targeted the costimulatory receptor OX40 (CD134), was an agonistic, fully human IgG2 monoclonal antibody. Intravenous ivuxolimab was administered to patients every 2 weeks at six dose levels: 0.01, 0.1, 0.3, 1.5, 3 and 10 mg/kg. Among the 52 dose-escalation patients, roughly 20 had hepatocellular carcinoma, roughly 15 melanoma, 9 renal cell carcinoma and 9 head and neck cancer. In the dose-escalation cohort, 82.7% of patients were male, and the mean age was approximately 60 years, with a range of roughly 20 to 80. Prior anti-PD-1, anti-PD-L1 or anti-CTLA-4 therapy was permitted, and checkpoint inhibitors had been received by under 50% of dose-escalation patients. Partial responses occurred in three dose-escalation patients: two with cutaneous melanoma and one with hepatocellular carcinoma. The point of sequencing TCRbeta in the periphery was to test whether ivuxolimab changed TCR sequence diversity and drove clonal T-cell expansion. The paper covers the monotherapy dose-escalation part of the phase I ivuxolimab trial, which included N ≈ 52 patients. Study-wide findings and limitations: Antigen specificity was not determined for the clonally expanded peripheral T cells. In partial responders in the 0.1-3.0 mg/kg groups, normalized peripheral clonal expansion was found to be among the lowest, especially among CD8+ T cells. Low levels of normalized T-cell clonal expansion were also shown by some nonresponding patients. On average, CD8+ T cells showed more expanded clones than CD4+ T cells after ivuxolimab. Clonal expansion of both CD4+ and CD8+ blood T cells was observed from baseline to week 6 at doses 0.1 to 3.0 mg/kg.

In its sample, this clone was seen once. The antigen this receptor binds is unknown. No base quality values were provided; no much bigger clone lies one nucleotide off. To sequence the TCRbeta CDR3 region, genomic DNA was isolated from the sorted cells. The immunoSEQ Assay was used for sequencing of TCRbeta CDR3 regions. In TCRdb, the immuneACCESS table is reduced to in-frame sequences with V and J assigned. These tables do not hold every clone; where another copy was compared, an unresolved V gene accounts for under half, and the others remain unexplained. A total of over 35,000 clones appear in this sample, roughly four fifths of them only once. The ten largest clonotypes hold approximately 23% of the sample. For CDR1 and CDR2, the germline V gene lists MDHEN and SYDVKM. V was cut back by 4 bases and J by 1 base, leaving a gap of 19 bases between them. The CDR3 numbers 17 residues from cysteine through phenylalanine. Only CDR3 DNA is held: 51 bases, read in frame from base 1.

Patients with a history of autoimmune disease or receiving systemic immunosuppression were excluded from the trial. Peripheral blood for TCR sequencing was drawn from every dose cohort at baseline, at cycle 4 day 1 and at cycle 7 day 1. Samples were obtained from an open-label, multicenter, first-in-human phase I dose-escalation trial of ivuxolimab. Adults with locally advanced or metastatic melanoma, renal cell carcinoma, hepatocellular carcinoma or head and neck squamous cell carcinoma were enrolled in the trial. Before TCR sequencing, CD4+ T cells and CD8+ T cells were sorted from peripheral blood as separate populations.

The receptor was derived from an adult with an advanced solid tumor such as melanoma, head and neck, liver or kidney cancer. The material was CD4+ or CD8+ T cells sorted from blood, obtained in a trial of the OX40 agonist ivuxolimab. Recombination joined TRBV28 with TRBJ1-2; TRBD1 might be the D gene, on 6 matching bases. The nucleotide sequence is TGTGCCAGCAGTTCCCCCGCCCCGGGACAATTTAACTATGGCTACACCTTC. The resulting protein is CASSSPAPGQFNYGYTF.